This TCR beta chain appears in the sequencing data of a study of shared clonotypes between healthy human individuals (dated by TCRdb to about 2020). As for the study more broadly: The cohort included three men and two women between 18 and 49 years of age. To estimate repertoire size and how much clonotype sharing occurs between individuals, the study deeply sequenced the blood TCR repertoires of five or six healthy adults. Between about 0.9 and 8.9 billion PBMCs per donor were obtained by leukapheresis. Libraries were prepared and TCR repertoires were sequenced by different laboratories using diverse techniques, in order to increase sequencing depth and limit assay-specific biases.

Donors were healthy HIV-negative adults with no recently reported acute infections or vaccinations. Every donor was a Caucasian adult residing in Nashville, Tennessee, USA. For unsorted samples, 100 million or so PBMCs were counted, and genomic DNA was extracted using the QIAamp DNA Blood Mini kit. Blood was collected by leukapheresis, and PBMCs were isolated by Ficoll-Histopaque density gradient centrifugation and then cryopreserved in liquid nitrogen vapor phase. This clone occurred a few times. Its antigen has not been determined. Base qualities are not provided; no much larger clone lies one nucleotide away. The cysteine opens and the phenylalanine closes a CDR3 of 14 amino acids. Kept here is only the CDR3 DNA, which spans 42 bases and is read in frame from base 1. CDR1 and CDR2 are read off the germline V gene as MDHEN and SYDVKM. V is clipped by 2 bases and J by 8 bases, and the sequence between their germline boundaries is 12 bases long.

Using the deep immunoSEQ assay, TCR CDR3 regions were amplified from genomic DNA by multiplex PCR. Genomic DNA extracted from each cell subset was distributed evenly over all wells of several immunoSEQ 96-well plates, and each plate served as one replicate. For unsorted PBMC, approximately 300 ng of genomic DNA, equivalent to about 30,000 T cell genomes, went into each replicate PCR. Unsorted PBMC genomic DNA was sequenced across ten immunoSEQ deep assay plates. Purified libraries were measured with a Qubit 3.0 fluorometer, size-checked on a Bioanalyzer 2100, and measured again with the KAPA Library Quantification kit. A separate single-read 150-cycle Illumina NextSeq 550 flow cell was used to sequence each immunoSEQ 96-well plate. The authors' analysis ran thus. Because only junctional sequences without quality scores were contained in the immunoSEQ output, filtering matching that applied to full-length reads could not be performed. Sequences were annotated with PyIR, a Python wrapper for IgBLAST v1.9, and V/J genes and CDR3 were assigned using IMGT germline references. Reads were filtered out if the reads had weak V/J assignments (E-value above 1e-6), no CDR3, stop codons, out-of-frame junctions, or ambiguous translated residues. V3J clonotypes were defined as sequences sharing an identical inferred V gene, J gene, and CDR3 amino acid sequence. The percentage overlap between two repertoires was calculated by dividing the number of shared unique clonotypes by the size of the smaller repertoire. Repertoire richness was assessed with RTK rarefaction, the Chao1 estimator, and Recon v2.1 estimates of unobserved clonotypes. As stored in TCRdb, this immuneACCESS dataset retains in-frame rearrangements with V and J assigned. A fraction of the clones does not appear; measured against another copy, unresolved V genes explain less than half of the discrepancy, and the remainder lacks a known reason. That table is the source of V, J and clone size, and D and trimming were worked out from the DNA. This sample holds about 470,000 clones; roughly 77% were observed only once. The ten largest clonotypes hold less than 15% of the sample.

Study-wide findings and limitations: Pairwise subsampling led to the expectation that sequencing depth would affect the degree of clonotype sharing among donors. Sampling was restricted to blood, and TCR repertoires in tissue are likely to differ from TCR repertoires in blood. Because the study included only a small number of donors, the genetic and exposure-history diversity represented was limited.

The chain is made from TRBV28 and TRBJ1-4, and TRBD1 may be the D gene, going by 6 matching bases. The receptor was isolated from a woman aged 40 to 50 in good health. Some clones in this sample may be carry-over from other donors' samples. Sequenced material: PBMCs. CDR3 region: CASSLRQGIEKLFF. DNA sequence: TGTGCCAGCAGTTTAAGGCAGGGGATAGAAAAACTGTTTTTT.